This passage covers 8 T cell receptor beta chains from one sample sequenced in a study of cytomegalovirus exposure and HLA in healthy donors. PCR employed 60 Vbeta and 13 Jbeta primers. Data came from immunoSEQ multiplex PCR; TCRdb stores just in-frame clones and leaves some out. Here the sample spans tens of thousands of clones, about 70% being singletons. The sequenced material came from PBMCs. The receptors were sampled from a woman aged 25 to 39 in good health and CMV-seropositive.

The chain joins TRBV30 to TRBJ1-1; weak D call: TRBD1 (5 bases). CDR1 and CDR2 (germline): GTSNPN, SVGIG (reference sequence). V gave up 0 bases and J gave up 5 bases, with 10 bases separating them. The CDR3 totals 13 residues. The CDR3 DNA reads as TGTGCCTGGAGTGTGTGGGGGGGGACTGAAGCTTTCTTT. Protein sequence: CAWSVWGGTEAFF.

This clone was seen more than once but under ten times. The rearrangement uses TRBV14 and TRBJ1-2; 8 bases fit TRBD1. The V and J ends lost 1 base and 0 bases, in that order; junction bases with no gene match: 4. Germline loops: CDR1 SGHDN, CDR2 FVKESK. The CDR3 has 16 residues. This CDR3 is CASSQGGQAANYGYTF. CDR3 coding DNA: TGTGCCAGCAGCCAAGGGGGACAGGCAGCTAACTATGGCTACACCTTC.

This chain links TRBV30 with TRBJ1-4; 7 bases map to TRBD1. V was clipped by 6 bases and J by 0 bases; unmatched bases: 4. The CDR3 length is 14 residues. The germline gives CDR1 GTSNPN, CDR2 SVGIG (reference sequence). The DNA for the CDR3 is TGTGCCTGTGACAGGGAAGCAACTAATGAAAAACTGTTTTTT. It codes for CACDREATNEKLFF.

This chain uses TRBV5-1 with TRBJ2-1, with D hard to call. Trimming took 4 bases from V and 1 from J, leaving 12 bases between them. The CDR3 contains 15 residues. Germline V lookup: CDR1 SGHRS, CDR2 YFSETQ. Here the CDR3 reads CASSRSLQSYNEQFF. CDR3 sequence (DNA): TGCGCCAGCAGCCGGAGCCTCCAATCCTACAATGAGCAGTTCTTC.

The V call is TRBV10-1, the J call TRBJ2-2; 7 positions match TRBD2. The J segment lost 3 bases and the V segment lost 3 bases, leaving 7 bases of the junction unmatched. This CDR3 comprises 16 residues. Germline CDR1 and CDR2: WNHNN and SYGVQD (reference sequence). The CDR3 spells CASSEGGSGHTGELFF. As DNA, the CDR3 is TGCGCCAGCAGTGAAGGCGGGAGCGGACACACCGGGGAGCTGTTTTTT.

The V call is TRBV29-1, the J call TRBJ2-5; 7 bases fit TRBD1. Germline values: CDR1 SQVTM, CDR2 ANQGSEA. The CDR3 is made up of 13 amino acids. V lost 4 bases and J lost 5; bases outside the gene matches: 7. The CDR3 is CSVGGGRLETQYF. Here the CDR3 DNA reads TGCAGCGTTGGAGGGGGCCGGTTGGAGACCCAGTACTTC.

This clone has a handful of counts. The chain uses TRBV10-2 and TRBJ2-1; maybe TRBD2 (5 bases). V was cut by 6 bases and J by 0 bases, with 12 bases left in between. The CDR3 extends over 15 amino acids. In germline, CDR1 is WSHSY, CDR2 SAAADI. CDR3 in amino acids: CASSGELGSYNEQFF. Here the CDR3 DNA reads TGCGCCAGCAGCGGGGAACTAGGCTCCTACAATGAGCAGTTCTTC.

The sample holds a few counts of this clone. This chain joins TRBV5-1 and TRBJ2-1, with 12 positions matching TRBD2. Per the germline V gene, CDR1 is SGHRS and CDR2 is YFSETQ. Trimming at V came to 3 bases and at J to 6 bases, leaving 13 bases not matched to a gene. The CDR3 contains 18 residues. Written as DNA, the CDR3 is TGCGCCAGCAGCTACCCTACCACGACTAGCGGGAGTTCCAATGAGCAGTTCTTC. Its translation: CASSYPTTTSGSSNEQFF.